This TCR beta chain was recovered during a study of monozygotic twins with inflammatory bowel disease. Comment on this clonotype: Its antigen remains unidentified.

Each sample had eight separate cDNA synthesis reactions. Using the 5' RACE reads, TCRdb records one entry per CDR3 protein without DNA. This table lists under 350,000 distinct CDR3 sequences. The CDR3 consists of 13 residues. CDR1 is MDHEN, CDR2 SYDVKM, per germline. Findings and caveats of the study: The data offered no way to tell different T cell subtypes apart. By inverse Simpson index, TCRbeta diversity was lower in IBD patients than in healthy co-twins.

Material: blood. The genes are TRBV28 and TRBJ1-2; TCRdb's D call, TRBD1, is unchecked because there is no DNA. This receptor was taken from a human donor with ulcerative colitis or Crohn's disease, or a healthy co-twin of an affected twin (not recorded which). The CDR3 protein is CASSQTGEYGYTF.